Sequencing of this TCR beta chain was carried out in a study of T-cell reconstitution after alpha-beta-depleted transplantation in children. It was with unique molecular identifiers that the TCRbeta library was prepared. MiXCR was run by TCRdb on the PCR reads, yielding one entry per CDR3 protein. Among about 1,000,000 distinct CDR3 sequences listed, about 31% were seen once. Germline CDR1 reads MNHNS; CDR2 reads SASEGT. J gave up 5 bases and V 6 bases, and 5 bases lay outside the gene matches. The CDR3 contains 13 residues. This clonotype was detected only a few times. Its antigen is still unknown. The study's findings and limits: Some patients' high day-60 TCRbeta diversity was attributed to recipient cells surviving conditioning. Reportedly, roughly two months post-transplant, alpha-beta T cells arose from several hundred expanded graft clones. Most T-cell counts and diversity one year after the transplant came from T cells that were newly produced.

The TCR was taken from a boy under two years old who had a stem cell transplant for SCID, so the T cells may come from the graft donor. Sequences were derived from PBMCs, mostly from graft donor cells, sampled 360 days after TCRalphabeta/CD19-depleted stem cell transplant. The V call is TRBV6-1, the J call TRBJ2-5; 8 bases match TRBD1. The CDR3 here is CASRLTGVETQYF. CDR3 DNA: TGTGCCAGCAGGCTGACAGGGGTGGAGACCCAGTACTTC.